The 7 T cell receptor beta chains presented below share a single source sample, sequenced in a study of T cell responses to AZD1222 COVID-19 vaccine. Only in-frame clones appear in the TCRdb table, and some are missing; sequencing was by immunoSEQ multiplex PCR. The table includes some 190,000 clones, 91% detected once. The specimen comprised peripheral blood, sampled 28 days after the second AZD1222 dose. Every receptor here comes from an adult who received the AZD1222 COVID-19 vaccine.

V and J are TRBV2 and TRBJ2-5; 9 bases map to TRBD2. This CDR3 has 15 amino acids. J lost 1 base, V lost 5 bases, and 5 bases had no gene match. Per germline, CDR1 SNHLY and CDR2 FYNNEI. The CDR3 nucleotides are TGTGCCAGCAGTTCTAGCGGGATAGGCCAAGAGACCCAGTACTTC. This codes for CASSSSGIGQETQYF. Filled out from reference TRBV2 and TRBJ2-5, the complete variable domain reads EPEVTQTPSHQVTQMGQEVILRCVPISNHLYFYWYRQILGQKVEFLVSFYNNEISEKSEIFDDQFSVERPDGSNFTLKIRSTKLEDSAMYFCASSSSGIGQETQYFGPGTRLLVL.

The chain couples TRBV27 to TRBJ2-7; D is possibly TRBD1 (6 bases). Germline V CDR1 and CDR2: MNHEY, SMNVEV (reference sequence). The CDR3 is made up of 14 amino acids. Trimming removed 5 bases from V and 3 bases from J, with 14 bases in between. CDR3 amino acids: CASSPADRLYEQYF. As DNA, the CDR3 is TGTGCCAGCAGTCCCGCGGACAGACTCTACGAGCAGTACTTC.

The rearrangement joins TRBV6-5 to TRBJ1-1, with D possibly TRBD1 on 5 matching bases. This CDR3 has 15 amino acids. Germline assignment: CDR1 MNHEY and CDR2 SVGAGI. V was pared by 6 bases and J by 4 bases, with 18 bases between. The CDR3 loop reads CASSMSGTDSTEAFF. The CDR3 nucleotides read TGTGCCAGCAGCATGTCCGGGACCGACAGCACTGAAGCTTTCTTT.

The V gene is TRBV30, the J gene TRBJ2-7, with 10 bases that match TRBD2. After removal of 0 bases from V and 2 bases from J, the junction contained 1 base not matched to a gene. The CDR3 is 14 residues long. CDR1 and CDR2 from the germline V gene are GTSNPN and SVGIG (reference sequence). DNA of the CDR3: TGTGCCTGGAGTGTACTAGCGGGGACCTACGAGCAGTACTTC. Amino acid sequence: CAWSVLAGTYEQYF.

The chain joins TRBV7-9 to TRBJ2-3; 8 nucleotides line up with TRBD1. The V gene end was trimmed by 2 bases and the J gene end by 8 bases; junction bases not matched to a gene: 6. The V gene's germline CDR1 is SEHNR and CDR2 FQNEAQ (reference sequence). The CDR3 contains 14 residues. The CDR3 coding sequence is TGTGCCAGCAGCTTACGGCAGGGGGCGACTACGCAGTATTTT. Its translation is CASSLRQGATTQYF.

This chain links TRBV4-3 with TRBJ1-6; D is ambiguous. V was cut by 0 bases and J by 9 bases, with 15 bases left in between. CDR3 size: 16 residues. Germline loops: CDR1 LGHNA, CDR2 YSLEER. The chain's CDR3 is CASSQDWAVLGSPLHF. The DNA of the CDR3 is TGCGCCAGCAGCCAAGATTGGGCGGTCTTAGGTTCACCCCTCCACTTT.

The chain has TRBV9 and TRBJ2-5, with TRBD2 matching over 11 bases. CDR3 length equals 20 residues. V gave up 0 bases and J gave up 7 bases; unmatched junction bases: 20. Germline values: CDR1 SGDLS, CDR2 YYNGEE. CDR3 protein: CASSVEGLAGGQAPPGTQYF. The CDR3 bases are TGTGCCAGCAGCGTAGAAGGGCTAGCGGGGGGACAAGCCCCTCCGGGGACCCAGTACTTC.